These 23 T cell receptor beta chains were all obtained from the same sample, sequenced in a study of blood T cell repertoires in COVID-19. Using immunoSEQ multiplex PCR, the repertoire was profiled, and TCRdb retains in-frame clones only, with some absent. The table has approximately 150,000 clones, over 80% seen once; the top ten hold less than 5%. The sample comprised peripheral blood. Receptors originate from a woman aged 60-70 years who had recovered from COVID-19.

The sample holds a few counts of this clone. The chain employs TRBV11-2 and TRBJ2-1, with TRBD1 matching 9 bases. Germline V gives CDR1 SGHAT, CDR2 FQNNGV. Trimming removed 6 bases from V and 6 bases from J; junction bases left unmatched: 3. The CDR3 is 13 amino acids. For the CDR3, the DNA is TGTGCCAGCAGGGTGACAGGGGGCAATGAGCAGTTCTTC. It specifies CASRVTGGNEQFF. Variable domain in full (rest from reference TRBV11-2 and TRBJ2-1): EAGVAQSPRYKIIEKRQSVAFWCNPISGHATLYWYQQILGQGPKLLIQFQNNGVVDDSQLPKDRFSAERLKGVDSTLKIQPAKLEDSAVYLCASRVTGGNEQFFGPGTRLTVL.

The chain combines TRBV21-1 with TRBJ1-3; TRBD1, the D gene given by the table, was not confirmed from the DNA. TRBV21-1 is designated a pseudogene. CDR3 length: 16 amino acids. The chain's CDR3 is CASSKARRQGVNTIYF. The CDR3 nucleotides read TGTGCCAGCAGCAAAGCTAGGCGGCAGGGGGTTAACACCATATATTTT.

CDR3 sequence reads: CASSQDGASGNNEQFF. The CDR3 DNA reads TGCGCCAGCAGCCAAGATGGGGCTAGCGGAAACAATGAGCAGTTCTTC. The chain combines TRBV4-3 with TRBJ2-1, with TRBD2 matching 7 bases. The length of the CDR3 is 16 residues. Germline V gives CDR1 LGHNA, CDR2 YSLEER. Germline trimming cut 0 bases from V and 5 bases from J; bases unmatched to any gene: 7.

The J gene is TRBJ2-7, the V gene TRBV6-1; TRBD2 matches 8 bases. Trimming at V came to 0 bases and at J to 4 bases, leaving 2 bases not matched to a gene. Germline CDR1 is MNHNS and CDR2 is SASEGT. The CDR3 sequence is 14 residues long. The CDR3 spells CASSEAPGGYEQYF. In nucleotides, the CDR3 is TGTGCCAGCAGTGAAGCCCCGGGAGGGTACGAGCAGTACTTC.

V and J are TRBV28 and TRBJ1-1; a weak D match, TRBD1 (6 bases). Trimming left V 3 bases short and J 2 bases short, with 19 bases between. The CDR3 contains 17 residues. Germline-derived CDR1 and CDR2 are MDHEN and SYDVKM. In nucleotides, the CDR3 is TGTGCCAGCAGTTTGCTTGGGGTAGGCAGGGGAAACACTGAAGCTTTCTTT. Protein sequence: CASSLLGVGRGNTEAFF.

The CDR3 DNA follows: TGCGCCAGCAGCCAAGATTCAGGGCAAGGGGCTACGCAGTATTTT. Translation gives CASSQDSGQGATQYF. The chain couples TRBV4-3 to TRBJ2-3; D is possibly TRBD1 (5 bases). V lost 0 bases to trimming and J lost 8 bases, with 15 bases between them. Per germline, CDR1 LGHNA and CDR2 YSLEER. The CDR3 is 15 amino acids.

CDR3 protein: CAISEEGGGQPQHF. The CDR3 nucleotides are TGTGCCATCAGTGAAGAGGGCGGGGGTCAGCCCCAGCATTTT. V and J are TRBV10-3 and TRBJ1-5, with D perhaps matching TRBD1 (5 bases). The ends were cut back, 3 bases at V and 6 bases at J, with 12 bases in the middle. CDR1 is ENHRY and CDR2 is SYGVKD in the germline V gene. This CDR3 region has 14 residues.

This clone was recorded once. This chain uses TRBV2 with TRBJ2-2, with D uncertain. Germline V gene lookup returns CDR1 SNHLY and CDR2 FYNNEI. The CDR3 is made up of 13 amino acids. V dropped 2 bases and J dropped 7 bases, with 8 bases sitting between them. The CDR3 is CASSEIGDGELFF. The CDR3 region has the DNA TGTGCCAGCAGTGAAATCGGAGACGGGGAGCTGTTTTTT.

This chain uses TRBV7-8 with TRBJ1-2, with D unresolved. CDR3 length equals 16 residues. V was clipped by 5 bases and J by 7 bases, with 23 bases between them. Germline loops: CDR1 SGHVS, CDR2 FQNEAQ. CDR3: CASSLMGGSNLGGYTF. CDR3 nucleotide sequence: TGTGCCAGCAGCCTAATGGGAGGGAGCAATTTGGGTGGCTACACCTTC.

The chain combines TRBV2 with TRBJ1-2, with D maybe TRBD1 (5 bases). The V gene's germline CDR1 is SNHLY and CDR2 FYNNEI. CDR3 length: 12 amino acids. V gave up 4 bases and J gave up 2 bases, with 5 bases separating them. The CDR3 loop is CASSGQNYGYTF. CDR3 sequence (DNA): TGTGCCAGCAGTGGACAGAACTATGGCTACACCTTC.

CDR3 bases: TGTGCCAGCAGTTCACAGGGGGCTGGAAATTCACCCCTCCACTTT. Protein product: CASSSQGAGNSPLHF. The chain links TRBV28 to TRBJ1-6; 9 bases align to TRBD1. The CDR3 has 15 residues. From germline, CDR1 is MDHEN and CDR2 SYDVKM. J lost 7 bases, V lost 4 bases, and 5 bases had no gene match.

This sequence joins TRBV28 and TRBJ2-7; TRBD2 matches 9 bases. CDR1 is MDHEN, CDR2 SYDVKM, per germline. This CDR3 has 15 residues. Losses at the gene ends were 4 bases for V and 2 bases for J; bases not matched to a gene: 6. CDR3 protein: CASSSPAGGPYEQYF. The CDR3 bases are TGTGCCAGCAGTTCACCAGCGGGGGGCCCCTACGAGCAGTACTTC.

J is TRBJ1-1 and V is TRBV5-4, with TRBD1 matching over 8 bases. The germline V gene encodes CDR1 SGHNT and CDR2 YYREEE (reference sequence). The V and J ends lost 1 base and 5 bases, in that order; junction bases with no gene match: 4. The CDR3 contains 14 residues. In DNA, the CDR3 is TGTGCCAGCAGCTTGAGACAGGGGATAACTGAAGCTTTCTTT. It translates to CASSLRQGITEAFF.

V is TRBV9 and J is TRBJ2-2; TRBD1 might be the D (6 bases). CDR1 and CDR2 from the germline V gene are SGDLS and YYNGEE. Trimming cost V 4 bases and J 6 bases, with 16 bases left between them. The CDR3 has 15 residues. In DNA, the CDR3 is TGTGCCAGCAGCACACGTACAGGGTCGGCCGGGGAGCTGTTTTTT. As protein: CASSTRTGSAGELFF.

The gene calls are TRBV9 and TRBJ2-5; 8 bases line up with TRBD2. J lost 1 base, V lost 4 bases, and 9 bases had no gene match. The CDR3 runs to 16 residues. From germline, CDR1 is SGDLS and CDR2 YYNGEE. CDR3 bases: TGTGCCAGCAGCCCTAGTAGTCTAGCGGGCCAAGAGACCCAGTACTTC. This encodes CASSPSSLAGQETQYF.

The chain links TRBV21-1 to TRBJ2-2; TRBD2, the D gene given by the table, was not confirmed from the DNA. TRBV21-1 is described as a pseudogene. This CDR3 is 17 amino acids long. CDR3 amino acids: CASVTRPDPRRTGELFF. In nucleotides, the CDR3 is TGTGCCAGCGTGACTCGGCCAGACCCCCGGCGGACCGGGGAGCTGTTTTTT.

The chain carries TRBV5-1 and TRBJ2-7; 8 nucleotides align to TRBD1. Germline CDR1 is SGHRS and CDR2 is YFSETQ. The junction had 7 bases not matched to a gene; V was cut back by 4 bases and J by 4 bases. This CDR3 has 14 amino acids. The chain's CDR3 is CASSLPGQVYEQYF. CDR3 coding DNA: TGCGCCAGCAGCCTTCCGGGACAGGTTTACGAGCAGTACTTC.

The rearrangement uses TRBV5-1 and TRBJ2-1; D is uncertain. The CDR3 spans 13 residues. CDR1 and CDR2 (germline): SGHRS, YFSETQ. V lost 4 bases to trimming and J lost 9 bases, with 14 bases between them. CDR3: CASSETPQSEQFF. The DNA of the CDR3 is TGCGCCAGCAGCGAAACCCCCCAGTCTGAGCAGTTCTTC.

The chain joins TRBV7-3 to TRBJ2-7; 8 bases match TRBD2. The CDR3 is 15 residues long. Trimming at V came to 4 bases and at J to 6 bases, leaving 11 bases not matched to a gene. The germline CDR1 and CDR2 sequences are SGHTA and FQGTGA. The CDR3 reads CASSSYTGGPAEQYF. CDR3 coding DNA: TGTGCCAGCAGCTCGTACACGGGGGGGCCCGCCGAGCAGTACTTC. The complete variable domain, with remaining parts taken from reference TRBV7-3 and TRBJ2-7, reads GAGVSQTPSNKVTEKGKYVELRCDPISGHTALYWYRQSLGQGPEFLIYFQGTGAADDSGLPNDRFFAVRPEGSVSTLKIQRTERGDSAVYLCASSSYTGGPAEQYFGPGTRLTVT.

The rearrangement uses TRBV3-1 (or the pseudogene TRBV3-2) and TRBJ1-2; TRBD1 is a possible D gene (6 bases). V was pared by 0 bases and J by 0 bases, with 20 bases between. The V gene's germline CDR1 is LGHDT and CDR2 YNNKEL (reference sequence). The CDR3 spans 19 residues. DNA of the CDR3: TGTGCCAGCAGCCAAGACCTTAAACTGAGGGCAGGGGCTAACTATGGCTACACCTTC. This codes for CASSQDLKLRAGANYGYTF.

This clone was observed a single time. The chain is built from TRBV28 and TRBJ1-2, with D possibly being TRBD1 (6 bases). The CDR3 is made up of 12 amino acids. Germline loops: CDR1 MDHEN, CDR2 SYDVKM. With 5 bases removed from V and 3 bases from J, the gap between germline ends came to 7 bases. The CDR3 nucleotides read TGTGCCAGCAGTCGGACAGACTATGGCTACACCTTC. This sequence encodes CASSRTDYGYTF.

The chain combines TRBV6-2 or TRBV6-3 with TRBJ1-2; TRBD1 is a possible D gene (5 bases). Trimming removed 5 bases from V and 4 bases from J, with 17 bases in between. The germline V gene encodes CDR1 MNHEY and CDR2 SVGEGT. This CDR3 region has 15 residues. The CDR3 DNA is TGTGCCAGCAGTGACCGCGGGGGGAGAACCTATGGCTACACCTTC. Translated, it gives CASSDRGGRTYGYTF.

This clone showed up just a few times. This sequence joins TRBV4-2 and TRBJ2-5; 9 bases are shared with TRBD2. Germline loops: CDR1 LGHNA, CDR2 YNFKEQ. V gave up 3 bases and J gave up 2 bases; unmatched junction bases: 10. The CDR3 has 17 residues. CDR3: CASSHSRSTSGQETQYF. CDR3 nucleotides: TGTGCCAGCAGCCACTCCCGCTCGACTAGCGGACAAGAGACCCAGTACTTC.